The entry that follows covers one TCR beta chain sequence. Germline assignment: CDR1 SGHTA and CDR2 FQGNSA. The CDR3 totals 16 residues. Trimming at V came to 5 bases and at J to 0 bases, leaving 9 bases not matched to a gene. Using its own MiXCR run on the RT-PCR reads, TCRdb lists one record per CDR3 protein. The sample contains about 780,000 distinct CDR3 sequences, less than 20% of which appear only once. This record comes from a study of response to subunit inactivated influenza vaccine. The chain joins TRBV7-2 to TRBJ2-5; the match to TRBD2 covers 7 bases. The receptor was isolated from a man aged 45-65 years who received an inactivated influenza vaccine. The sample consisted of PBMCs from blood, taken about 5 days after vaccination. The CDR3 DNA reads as TGTGCCAGCAGCAAAGTCGCGGGACTACACCAAGAGACCCAGTACTTC. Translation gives CASSKVAGLHQETQYF.